This note documents a single T cell receptor beta chain sequence. Its cognate antigen has yet to be identified. Base qualities were left out, and no much larger clone turns up one base away. These data belong to a study of blood T cell repertoires in COVID-19 (dated by TCRdb to 2020 to 2021). About the full investigation: The collaborator samples originated in the United States, Italy and Spain and spanned the acute and convalescent phases of COVID-19. The prospective study material was composed of cDNA or gDNA derived from T cells, B-cell-depleted T cells, or PBMCs. Deeply sampled blood TCRbeta repertoires from subjects exposed to, actively infected with, or recovered from COVID-19 were included in the dataset. The sample metadata nearly always contained a de-identified subject ID, COVID-19 status, age in years and sex. Where available, HLA class I and class II types were taken from metadata supplied by the sample provider and were not determined by assay-based typing. The repertoires were released in a freely available public database meant as a resource for research on the immune response to SARS-CoV-2. Samples came from the ongoing ImmuneRACE study (first 160 participants) plus 1,254 subjects from 6 global collaborators.

V was cut back by 0 bases and J by 0 bases, leaving a gap of 6 bases between them. Looking up the germline V gene (reference sequence) yields CDR1 GTSNPN and CDR2 SVGIG. The CDR3 measures 14 amino acids from cysteine to phenylalanine. Kept here is only the CDR3 DNA, which spans 42 bases and is read in frame from base 1. Each collaborating institution followed its own protocols to collect whole blood in K2EDTA tubes. Collaborator samples were shipped for TCRbeta analysis as frozen whole blood, isolated PBMCs, or DNA extracted from either sample type. TCRbeta CDR3 regions were amplified from genomic DNA by means of the immunoSEQ Assay, a bias-controlled multiplex PCR. On the authors' methods: Nucleated cell counts per sample were estimated from amplification of reference gene primers within the assay. To quantify the absolute abundance of each unique TCRbeta CDR3 rearrangement, sequence reads were collapsed and filtered. For each sample, productive Simpson clonality was calculated as the square root of Simpson's diversity index across productive rearrangements. The immuneACCESS repertoire file appears here via TCRdb, limited to in-frame rearrangements. These files lack a portion of the clones; in checked studies, under half of the deficit traces to unresolved V genes, and the cause of the others is not known. The V and J calls and the clone size are those of that table, but D and trimming were determined from the DNA. The sample profile shows over 250,000 clones; about 87% of them were found once. Around 2.5% of the sample belongs to the ten largest clones.

Overall study results and their limits: The amount of clinical and demographic metadata varied by source and participant and was provided uncurated.

The receptor's source is a woman between 45 and 60 years old with acute or convalescent COVID-19. The chain was built from TRBV30 and TRBJ1-3; the D gene cannot be resolved reliably. Sequencing was done on a sample of peripheral blood. The DNA is as follows: TGTGCCTGGAGTGTAGGGAGCTCTGGAAACACCATATATTTT. This gives the protein CAWSVGSSGNTIYF.